Presented here are 5 T cell receptor beta chains from one specimen sequenced in a study of response to subunit inactivated influenza vaccine. Using its own MiXCR run on the RT-PCR reads, TCRdb lists one record per CDR3 protein. The sample lists about 700,000 distinct CDR3 sequences, about 14% seen once, with 6% to 7% in the top ten. The sequenced sample was PBMCs from blood, obtained about 14 days before vaccination. These TCRs come from a man aged 50 or older who received an inactivated influenza vaccine.

This clonotype showed up many times. The rearrangement uses TRBV4-2 and TRBJ1-1; D not certain. The V end lost 4 bases, the J end lost 0 bases, and 9 bases lay between the germline ends. Germline V gene sequence: CDR1 LGHNA, CDR2 YNFKEQ. The CDR3 runs 14 residues. The CDR3 DNA is TGTGCCAGCAGCCGGCCGGGAATGAACACTGAAGCTTTCTTT. It specifies CASSRPGMNTEAFF.

In its sample, this clonotype was seen a few times. The J gene is TRBJ2-2, the V gene TRBV2; D may match TRBD1 or TRBD2 (5 bases each). Per germline, CDR1 SNHLY and CDR2 FYNNEI. V dropped 3 bases and J dropped 0 bases, with 11 bases sitting between them. The CDR3 is 16 residues long. CDR3 DNA sequence: TGTGCCAGCAGTGAGGGGTGGGACCCGAACACCGGGGAGCTGTTTTTT. It specifies CASSEGWDPNTGELFF.

The CDR3 region is CASSKGPPVGYTF. The CDR3 DNA is TGTGCCAGCAGCAAAGGGCCGCCTGTTGGCTACACCTTC. The chain recombines TRBV3-1 with TRBJ1-2; no clear D. This CDR3 comprises 13 residues. Per the germline V gene, CDR1 is LGHDT and CDR2 is YNNKEL (reference sequence). V lost 5 bases, J lost 7 bases, and 14 bases lay in between.

This clonotype was recorded at least ten times. The CDR3 coding sequence is TGTGCCAGCGCGGGACAGACTAACTATGGCTACACCTTC. It is translated as CASAGQTNYGYTF. The J gene is TRBJ1-2, the V gene TRBV12-3 or TRBV12-4, with 7 bases identical to TRBD1. The CDR3 has 13 residues. V was pared by 8 bases and J by 0 bases, with 3 bases of the junction left unmatched.

V and J are TRBV4-1 and TRBJ2-1; D unclear. V lost 4 bases and J 5 bases, leaving 18 bases between the germline ends. CDR1 and CDR2 from the germline V gene are MGHRA and YSYEKL. The CDR3 spans 16 residues. CDR3: CASSPSFSKTNNEQFF. The CDR3 nucleotides are TGCGCCAGCAGCCCCTCATTCAGTAAAACTAACAATGAGCAGTTCTTC.